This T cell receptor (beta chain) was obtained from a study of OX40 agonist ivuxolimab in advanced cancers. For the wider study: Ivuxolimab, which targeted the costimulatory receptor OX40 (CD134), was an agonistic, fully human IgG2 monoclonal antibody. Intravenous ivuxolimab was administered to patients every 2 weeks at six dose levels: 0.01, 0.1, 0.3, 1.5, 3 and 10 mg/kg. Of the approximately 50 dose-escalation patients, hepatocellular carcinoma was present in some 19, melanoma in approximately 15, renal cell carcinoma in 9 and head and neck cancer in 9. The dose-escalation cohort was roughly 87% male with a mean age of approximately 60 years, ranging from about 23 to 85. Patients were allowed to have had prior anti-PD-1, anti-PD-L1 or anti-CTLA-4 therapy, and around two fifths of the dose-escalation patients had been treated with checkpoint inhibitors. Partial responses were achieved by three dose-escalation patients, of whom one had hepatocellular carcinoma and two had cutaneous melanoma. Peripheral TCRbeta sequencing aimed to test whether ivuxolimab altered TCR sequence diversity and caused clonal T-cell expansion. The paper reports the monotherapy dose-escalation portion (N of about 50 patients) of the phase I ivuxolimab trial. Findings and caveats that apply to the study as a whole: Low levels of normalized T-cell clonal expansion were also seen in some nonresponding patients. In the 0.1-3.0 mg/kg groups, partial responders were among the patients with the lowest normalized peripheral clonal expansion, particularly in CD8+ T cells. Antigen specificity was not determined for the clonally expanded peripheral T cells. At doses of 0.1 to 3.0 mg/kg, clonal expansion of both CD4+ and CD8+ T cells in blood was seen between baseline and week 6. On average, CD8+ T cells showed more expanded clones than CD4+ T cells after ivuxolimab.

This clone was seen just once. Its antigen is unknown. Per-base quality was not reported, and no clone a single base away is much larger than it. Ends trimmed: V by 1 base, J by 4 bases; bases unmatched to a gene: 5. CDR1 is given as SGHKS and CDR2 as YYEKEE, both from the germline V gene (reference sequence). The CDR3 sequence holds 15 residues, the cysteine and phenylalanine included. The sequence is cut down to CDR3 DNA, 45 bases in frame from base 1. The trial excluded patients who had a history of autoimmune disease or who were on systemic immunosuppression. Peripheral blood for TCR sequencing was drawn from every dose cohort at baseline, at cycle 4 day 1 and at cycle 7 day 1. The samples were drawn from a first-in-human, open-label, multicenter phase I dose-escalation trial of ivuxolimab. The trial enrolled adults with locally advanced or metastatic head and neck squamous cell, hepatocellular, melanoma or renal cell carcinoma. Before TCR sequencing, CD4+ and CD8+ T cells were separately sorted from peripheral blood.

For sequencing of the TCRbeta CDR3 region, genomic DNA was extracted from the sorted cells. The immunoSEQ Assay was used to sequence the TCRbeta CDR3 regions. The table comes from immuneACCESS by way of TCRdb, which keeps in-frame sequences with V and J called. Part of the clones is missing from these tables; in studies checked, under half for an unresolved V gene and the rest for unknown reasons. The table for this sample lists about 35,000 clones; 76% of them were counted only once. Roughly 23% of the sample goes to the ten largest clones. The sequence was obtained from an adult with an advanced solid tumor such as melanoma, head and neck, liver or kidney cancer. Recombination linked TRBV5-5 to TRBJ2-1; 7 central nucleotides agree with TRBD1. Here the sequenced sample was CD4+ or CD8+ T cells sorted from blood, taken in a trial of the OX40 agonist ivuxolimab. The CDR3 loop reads CASSLIPDRYNEQFF. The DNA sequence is TGTGCCAGCAGCTTGATTCCGGACAGGTACAATGAGCAGTTCTTC.